The 8 T cell receptor beta chains in this list originate from one sample, sequenced in a study of human T cells and chemical hapten exposure. TCRdb recomputed calls from the RACE reads with MiXCR, one row per CDR3 protein. This table has tens of thousands of distinct CDR3 sequences, more than 9.5% appearing once. Regarding time point: patch test 2, 6 weeks after DPC sensitization. Treatment meaning: therapeutic diphenylcyclopropenone sensitization with weekly scalp DPC. The sample here was whole blood, taken in connection with sensitization to the hapten diphenylcyclopropenone (DPC). The source of these receptors is a man aged 40-49 years with alopecia areata. Some clones in this sample may be carry-over from other donors' samples.

This clonotype was picked up a small number of times. The chain is built from TRBV7-9 and TRBJ1-2; TRBD1 is a possible D gene (6 bases). Germline assignment: CDR1 SEHNR and CDR2 FQNEAQ (reference sequence). The CDR3 length is 14 residues. V was cut by 5 bases and J by 4 bases, with 14 bases left in between. The CDR3 region is CASSEGGAGYGYTF. In nucleotides, the CDR3 is TGTGCCAGCAGCGAGGGGGGGGCAGGCTATGGCTACACCTTC.

V usage is TRBV2 and J usage is TRBJ1-1; weak D call: TRBD1 (6 bases). This CDR3 has 13 amino acids. V shed 6 bases and J shed 1 base, with 9 bases lying between them. The germline gives CDR1 SNHLY, CDR2 FYNNEI. CDR3 protein: CASRPGQNTEAFF. In DNA form, the CDR3 reads TGTGCCAGCAGACCGGGACAGAACACTGAAGCTTTCTTT. The entire variable domain, with the rest obtained from reference TRBV2 and TRBJ1-1, is as follows: EPEVTQTPSHQVTQMGQEVILRCVPISNHLYFYWYRQILGQKVEFLVSFYNNEISEKSEIFDDQFSVERPDGSNFTLKIRSTKLEDSAMYFCASRPGQNTEAFFGQGTRLTVV.

The chain carries TRBV20-1 and TRBJ1-6, with D uncertain. Per the germline V gene, CDR1 is DFQATT and CDR2 is SNEGSKA (reference sequence). CDR3 length: 15 amino acids. V was clipped by 6 bases and J by 0 bases, with 12 bases between them. CDR3 protein: CSAETVSSYNSPLHF. In nucleotides, the CDR3 is TGCAGTGCAGAAACAGTCAGCTCCTATAATTCACCCCTCCACTTT.

The chain uses TRBV6-5 and TRBJ1-5, with D unclear. This CDR3 is 16 amino acids long. Germline lookup yields CDR1 MNHEY and CDR2 SVGAGI. V lost 6 bases, J lost 0 bases, and 15 bases lay in between. The CDR3 bases are TGTGCCAGCAGCCCGGGCGTTTTGGATAGCAATCAGCCCCAGCATTTT. It codes for CASSPGVLDSNQPQHF.

In this sample, this clonotype turned up a few times. The chain couples TRBV19 to TRBJ1-5, with a weak D call TRBD1 (5 bases). The CDR3 loop spans 14 amino acids. V lost 4 bases and J 3 bases, leaving 10 bases between the germline ends. CDR1 and CDR2 (germline): LNHDA, SQIVND (reference sequence). The CDR3 bases are TGTGCCAGTAGTAACGGGGCCACCAATCAGCCCCAGCATTTT. Its protein is CASSNGATNQPQHF.

The table lists this clonotype with a few counts. V gene TRBV7-2 combines with J gene TRBJ2-3; 9 bases fit TRBD2. This CDR3 has 15 residues. Germline lookup yields CDR1 SGHTA and CDR2 FQGNSA. J lost 1 base, V lost 5 bases, and 4 bases had no gene match. CDR3 amino acids: CASSRWTSGTDTQYF. In nucleotides, the CDR3 is TGTGCCAGCAGCCGTTGGACTAGCGGCACAGATACGCAGTATTTT.

V and J are TRBV7-2 and TRBJ2-7, with 9 bases aligning to TRBD1. This CDR3 spans 14 amino acids. Trimming cost V 5 bases and J 6 bases; bases outside gene matches: 8. Germline loops: CDR1 SGHTA, CDR2 FQGNSA. CDR3 loop: CASSPRQGVGEQYV. CDR3 sequence (DNA): TGTGCCAGCAGCCCCCGACAGGGGGTGGGCGAGCAGTACGTC.

V is TRBV7-2 and J is TRBJ1-6; tentative D call: TRBD1 (5 bases). The CDR3 runs 17 residues. V was shortened by 5 bases and J by 7 bases, with 21 bases between the two germline ends. Germline V CDR1 and CDR2: SGHTA, FQGNSA. The CDR3 DNA sequence: TGTGCCAGCAGCCCTAGGTCGGGGACCGACGGAAATTCACCCCTCCACTTT. Translation gives CASSPRSGTDGNSPLHF.